The 13 T cell receptor beta chains given below trace back to one sample, sequenced in a study of molecular identifiers for immune sequencing clone quantification. One entry per CDR3 protein results from TCRdb running MiXCR on the PCR reads. Among under 800,000 distinct CDR3 sequences listed, 25% were seen once. The sequenced material came from naive CD8+ T cells from blood, with Jurkat cell RNA spiked in. Subset of the sample: FACS-sorted CD8+CD4-CCR7+CD45RA+ naive T cells. The origin of the receptors is a human donor in good health. Some libraries in this study had Jurkat cell RNA spiked in.

This clonotype occurred many times. V usage is TRBV7-2 and J usage is TRBJ2-1, with unresolved D. Germline V gives CDR1 SGHTA, CDR2 FQGNSA. The V gene lost 5 bases and the J gene lost 4 bases, with 6 bases spanning the gap. This CDR3 spans 12 amino acids. CDR3 sequence reads: CASSPIYNEQFF. The CDR3 DNA reads TGTGCCAGCAGCCCTATATACAATGAGCAGTTCTTC.

This clonotype was seen many times. The chain couples TRBV5-5 to TRBJ1-4; D not resolved. V gave up 4 bases and J gave up 0 bases, with 13 bases separating them. The CDR3 is 16 amino acids. Germline V gene lookup returns CDR1 SGHKS and CDR2 YYEKEE (reference sequence). CDR3 in amino acids: CASSTDATATNEKLFF. CDR3 nucleotides: TGTGCCAGCAGCACCGACGCAACCGCAACTAATGAAAAACTGTTTTTT. Together with reference TRBV5-5 and TRBJ1-4, the CDR3 gives the full variable domain: DAGVTQSPTHLIKTRGQQVTLRCSPISGHKSVSWYQQVLGQGPQFIFQYYEKEERGRGNFPDRFSARQFPNYSSELNVNALLLGDSALYLCASSTDATATNEKLFFGSGTQLSVL.

The CDR3 spells CAWWTLNEAFF. CDR3 nucleotides: TGTGCCTGGTGGACCCTCAACGAGGCTTTCTTT. This rearrangement joins TRBV30 to TRBJ1-1, with D unresolved. The CDR3 runs to 11 residues. Germline assignment: CDR1 GTSNPN and CDR2 SVGIG (reference sequence). With 5 bases removed from V and 11 bases from J, the gap between germline ends came to 15 bases. Full variable domain (outside the CDR3, taken from reference TRBV30 and TRBJ1-1): SQTIHQWPATLVQPVGSPLSLECTVEGTSNPNLYWYRQAAGRGLQLLFYSVGIGQISSEVPQNLSASRPQDRQFILSSKKLLLSDSGFYLCAWWTLNEAFFGQGTRLTVV.

Comments on this clonotype: A read error is possible here, since a much larger clone lies one base away. The chain links TRBV4-1 to TRBJ2-1; 10 nucleotides match TRBD2. V lost 0 bases to trimming and J lost 8 bases; unmatched junction nucleotides: 7. The germline V gene has CDR1 MGHRA and CDR2 YSYEKL. This CDR3 has 16 residues. The CDR3 loop reads CASSQERLAGEDEQFF. CDR3 sequence (DNA): TGCGCCAGCAGCCAAGAGAGGCTAGCGGGAGAGGATGAGCAGTTCTTC.

DNA of the CDR3: TGTGCCAGTAATTCCCCCGGGGAGCAAAACACTGAAGCTTTCTTT. Translating it yields CASNSPGEQNTEAFF. This chain joins TRBV19 and TRBJ1-1; D unclear. Germline CDR1 LNHDA, CDR2 SQIVND (reference sequence). CDR3 length equals 15 residues. V was cut by 7 bases and J by 2 bases, with 17 bases left in between. Supplemented by reference TRBV19 and TRBJ1-1, the full variable domain reads DGGITQSPKYLFRKEGQNVTLSCEQNLNHDAMYWYRQDPGQGLRLIYYSQIVNDFQKGDIAEGYSVSREKKESFPLTVTSAQKNPTAFYLCASNSPGEQNTEAFFGQGTRLTVV.

This clonotype was observed at least ten times. The J gene is TRBJ1-5, the V gene TRBV7-9, with TRBD1 as a possible D gene (5 bases). Trimming removed 4 bases at V and 6 bases at J, with 10 bases between. Germline V lookup: CDR1 SEHNR, CDR2 FQNEAQ (reference sequence). CDR3 size: 13 residues. The CDR3 DNA reads TGTGCCAGCAGCTACGGGGGTGTTCAGCCCCAGCATTTT. Encoded protein: CASSYGGVQPQHF. Drawing the rest from reference TRBV7-9 and TRBJ1-5, the complete variable domain is DTGVSQNPRHKITKRGQNVTFRCDPISEHNRLYWYRQTLGQGPEFLTYFQNEAQLEKSRLLSDRFSAERPKGSFSTLEIQRTEQGDSAMYLCASSYGGVQPQHFGDGTRLSIL.

This clonotype appeared many times. The CDR3 DNA follows: TGTGCCACTCAGGGGGCGGGGGGCACTGAAGCTTTCTTT. This encodes CATQGAGGTEAFF. The V and J genes are TRBV27 and TRBJ1-1; 8 bases map to TRBD1. Germline CDR1 MNHEY, CDR2 SMNVEV (reference sequence). Trimming at V came to 10 bases and at J to 4 bases, leaving 8 bases not matched to a gene. This CDR3 is built from 13 residues.

The table lists this clonotype with a few counts. The V call is TRBV7-9, the J call TRBJ2-3; 7 bases fit TRBD1. The CDR3 loop spans 20 amino acids. The V segment lost 5 bases and the J segment 0 bases; nucleotides outside the gene matches: 20. Per the germline V gene, CDR1 is SEHNR and CDR2 is FQNEAQ (reference sequence). The CDR3 region is CASSRTGTDESYHSTDTQYF. DNA for the CDR3: TGTGCCAGCAGCAGAACCGGGACAGACGAGTCTTACCATAGCACAGATACGCAGTATTTT.

The gene calls are TRBV10-2 and TRBJ2-5; a possible D gene is TRBD1 (7 bases). Germline V lookup: CDR1 WSHSY, CDR2 SAAADI. The CDR3 totals 15 residues. The ends were cut back, 4 bases at V and 7 bases at J, with 19 bases in the middle. CDR3 residues: CASSGGGGEFGTQYF. The CDR3 DNA follows: TGCGCCAGCAGTGGAGGAGGGGGCGAGTTCGGGACCCAGTACTTC.

This clonotype was seen at least ten times. The V gene is TRBV27, the J gene TRBJ1-1; a weak D match, TRBD1 (6 bases). The CDR3 covers 13 residues. Germline CDR1 and CDR2: MNHEY and SMNVEV (reference sequence). Trimming pared 3 bases from V and 6 bases from J, leaving 11 bases between. The CDR3 DNA reads TGTGCCAGCAGTTTGCGGGGGGCCCCTGAAGCTTTCTTT. Translating gives CASSLRGAPEAFF.

CDR3 sequence reads: CASSIAGERERDSGHEQYF. CDR3 nucleotides: TGTGCCAGCAGCATTGCCGGGGAGCGGGAGAGAGATTCAGGGCACGAGCAGTACTTC. The genes are TRBV11-3 and TRBJ2-7, with 8 bases identical to TRBD2. Germline values: CDR1 SGHNT, CDR2 YENEEA. V lost 5 bases and J lost 5; bases outside the gene matches: 23. This CDR3 has 19 residues.

This clonotype was seen at least ten times. This rearrangement joins TRBV27 to TRBJ2-6, with a tentative D call TRBD2 (6 bases). V was clipped by 3 bases and J by 2 bases, with 8 bases between them. Germline V gene sequence: CDR1 MNHEY, CDR2 SMNVEV (reference sequence). CDR3 length: 15 residues. CDR3 region: CASSLAGPGANVLTF. The CDR3 DNA reads as TGTGCCAGCAGTTTGGCGGGGCCTGGGGCCAACGTCCTGACTTTC.

With respect to this clonotype: A read error is possible here, since a much larger clone lies one base away. The chain links TRBV5-3 to TRBJ2-5, with D possibly called TRBD1 or TRBD2 (5 bases each). TRBV5-3 is noted as an ORF with a role that remains uncertain. The CDR3 spans 13 residues. CDR3 protein: CVSSRDLRETQYF. The CDR3 nucleotides are TGTGTCAGCAGCAGGGACCTACGAGAGACCCAGTACTTC.